The clone carrying this T cell receptor beta chain was detected a few times. The sample belongs to a study of regulatory T cells in long-lasting Graves disease. As for time point: newly diagnosed GD, antithyroid drugs for less than 3 months. RNA from PBMCs was the source of the TCR library. Researchers made TCR beta libraries by using iRepertoire HTBI primers and running Arm-PCR on CDR3 regions. One entry per CDR3 protein, called by TCRdb with MiXCR from the multiplex PCR reads. The data hold 370,000 or so distinct CDR3 sequences, with 15% to 20% observed a single time. These sequences were also reported in another study, on T cells in Graves' hyperthyroidism and ophthalmopathy. That study adds: Clinical symptoms, serum thyroxine and TRAb, thyroid ultrasound and orbital computed tomography together formed the diagnostic basis.

The sample here was peripheral blood mononuclear cells (PBMCs), taken at new diagnosis, from a patient treated with antithyroid drugs. This sequence originates from a woman aged 18 to 35 with Graves disease.

The CDR3 loop is CASSYPTGGAGTGELFF. The CDR3 coding sequence is TGTGCCAGCAGTTACCCGACAGGGGGCGCAGGCACCGGGGAGCTGTTTTTT. This sequence joins TRBV6-5 and TRBJ2-2, with TRBD1 matching over 10 bases. The J segment lost 4 bases and the V segment lost 2 bases, leaving 7 bases of the junction unmatched. From germline, CDR1 is MNHEY and CDR2 SVGAGI. This CDR3 region has 17 residues.